This is a list of T cell receptor beta chains from one sample in a study of technical replicates of blood from several donors. Generated by immunoSEQ multiplex PCR, the TCRdb table keeps only in-frame clones and is missing some. The sample contains about 100,000 clones, about 95% of which appear only once. Sequenced input: T cells isolated from PBMCs. The receptors were gathered from a human donor in good health. Both conserved end residues are part of each CDR3. D genes are given only for firm matches. Clone size, where shown, is once, few, many, or a class for clones that have expanded.

CDR3 DNA	CDR3 protein	clone size	V gene	J gene	D gene	CDR3 length
TGTGCCAGCTCCCCACCGGGACTGACCTACGAGCAGTACTTC	CASSPPGLTYEQYF	-	TRBV18	TRBJ2-7	-	14
TGTGCCAGCAGCTTACGCATGCCCAGGGAGCAGTACTTC	CASSLRMPREQYF	-	TRBV7-6	TRBJ2-7	-	13
TGTGCCAGCAGCGAGGGGACAGCGGCTCACTATGGCTACACCTTC	CASSEGTAAHYGYTF	-	TRBV7-2	TRBJ1-2	TRBD1	15
TGTGCCAGCAGCTTTGGTACAGGGGGAAACTTGAACACTGAAGCTTTCTTT	CASSFGTGGNLNTEAFF	-	TRBV11-1	TRBJ1-1	TRBD1	17
TGTGCCAGCAGTTTCAACCGGGACATCCAGAGCTCCTACAATGAGCAGTTCTTC	CASSFNRDIQSSYNEQFF	-	TRBV27	TRBJ2-1	-	18
TGCGCCAGCAGTCAATCCGGCACTACTCTCGAGCAGTACTTC	CASSQSGTTLEQYF	-	TRBV23-1	TRBJ2-7	-	14
TGTGCCAGCAGCCAGGGCCGGCTCTCTGGGGCCAACGTCCTGACTTTC	CASSQGRLSGANVLTF	-	TRBV14	TRBJ2-6	-	16
TGCAGCGGAACCAGGGTACTTGGCGCTGAAGCTTTCTTT	CSGTRVLGAEAFF	-	TRBV29-1	TRBJ1-1	-	13
TGTGCCAGCAGCCCCTCGGCAACTAATGAAAAACTGTTTTTT	CASSPSATNEKLFF	-	TRBV6-5	TRBJ1-4	-	14
TGCAGCGTTGTCGGTGAAAAACTGTTTTTT	CSVVGEKLFF	once	TRBV29-1	TRBJ1-4	-	10
TGTGCCAGCAGTCCCGGGACTAGCGGGTATTGCGAGCAGTACTTC	CASSPGTSGYCEQYF	-	TRBV2	TRBJ2-7	TRBD2	15
TGTGCCATCAGTGGGGAGGGGGGCAATCAGCCCCAGCATTTT	CAISGEGGNQPQHF	few	TRBV10-3	TRBJ1-5	-	14
TGTGCCAGCAGCATAGCGGGAGTAGCCTACAATGAGCAGTTCTTC	CASSIAGVAYNEQFF	once	TRBV27	TRBJ2-1	TRBD2	15
TGTGCCAGCACAACAAACACCGGGGAGCTGTTTTTT	CASTTNTGELFF	-	TRBV6-6	TRBJ2-2	-	12
TGTGCCAGCAGCTTACGGGAAATTGAAGCTTTCTTT	CASSLREIEAFF	-	TRBV11-2	TRBJ1-1	-	12
TGTGCCAGCTCACCGGCCAGGGGGCAAGAGACCCAGTACTTC	CASSPARGQETQYF	-	TRBV18	TRBJ2-5	TRBD1	14
TGTGCCAGCAGTTACAGTTCAGGGCTGGTAAGCGATACGCAGTATTTT	CASSYSSGLVSDTQYF	-	TRBV6-5	TRBJ2-3	-	16
TGTGCCAGCAGCTTAGGACTAGGCTGGTATGAGCAGTTCTTC	CASSLGLGWYEQFF	-	TRBV11-3	TRBJ2-1	-	14
TGTGCCAGCAGGATGACTAGCGCTCAATTCTACGAGCAGTACTTC	CASRMTSAQFYEQYF	-	TRBV7-2	TRBJ2-7	TRBD2	15
TGTGCCAGCAGTACGGTTGGAGAGGCAGAAAAACTGTTTTTT	CASSTVGEAEKLFF	-	TRBV6-5	TRBJ1-4	-	14
TGTGCCAGCAGCTTAGGCCAGGGTAGCTCCTACGAGCAGTACTTC	CASSLGQGSSYEQYF	-	TRBV7-9	TRBJ2-7	-	15
TGCAGCGTCGGGACTAGCGGTAGCACAGATACGCAGTATTTT	CSVGTSGSTDTQYF	-	TRBV29-1	TRBJ2-3	TRBD2	14
TGTGCCAGCAGCTTTGGACTGGTGAACACTGAAGCTTTCTTT	CASSFGLVNTEAFF	once	TRBV11-2	TRBJ1-1	-	14
TGTGCCACCAGCAGGGACAGGGGGAATGAAAAACTGTTTTTT	CATSRDRGNEKLFF	-	TRBV15	TRBJ1-4	TRBD1	14
TGTGCCAGCAGACCGGGACAGGGAACAGATACGCAGTATTTT	CASRPGQGTDTQYF	-	TRBV27	TRBJ2-3	TRBD1	14
TGTGCCAGCAGTGAGGACAGCTGGGACACTGAAGCTTTCTTT	CASSEDSWDTEAFF	-	TRBV2	TRBJ1-1	-	14
TGTGCCAGCTGCAGCCGGGACATTAATCAGCCCCAGCATTTT	CASCSRDINQPQHF	-	TRBV28	TRBJ1-5	-	14
TGTGCCAGCAGCCCACACGGACTAGCGGGATTTAACATTCAGTACTTC	CASSPHGLAGFNIQYF	-	TRBV7-2	TRBJ2-4	TRBD2	16
TGCGCCAGCAGCCAAGCTTGGCAGCAGGCGCAGTATTTT	CASSQAWQQAQYF	once	TRBV4-1	TRBJ2-3	-	13
TGTGCCAGCAGCTTAATAAACAGGGCTGGCAATCAGCCCCAGCATTTT	CASSLINRAGNQPQHF	-	TRBV7-8	TRBJ1-5	-	16
TGTGCCAGCTCACCATCAGCCTACGACAGGGAGACTGAAGCTTTCTTT	CASSPSAYDRETEAFF	-	TRBV18	TRBJ1-1	TRBD1	16
TGCGCCAGCAGCGAGGGACTGGGAGAAAAACTGTTTTTT	CASSEGLGEKLFF	-	TRBV5-1	TRBJ1-4	-	13
TGTGCCAGCAGTTTGGGGACAGGGGCTAGCACAGATACGCAGTATTTT	CASSLGTGASTDTQYF	-	TRBV6-5	TRBJ2-3	TRBD1	16
TGTGCCAGCAGTCGGGGACTAGCGGAAGATACGCAGTATTTT	CASSRGLAEDTQYF	-	TRBV6-5	TRBJ2-3	TRBD2	14
TGTGCCACCAGCAGTAATTCGGGAGGGGGGACAGATACGCAGTATTTT	CATSSNSGGGTDTQYF	-	TRBV15	TRBJ2-3	TRBD2	16
TGTGCCAGCAGTCGTATCGGACTCTCTGGAAACACCATATATTTT	CASSRIGLSGNTIYF	-	TRBV6-5	TRBJ1-3	-	15
TGTGCCAGCAGCTTAGTCACAGGGGCCTATGGCTACACCTTC	CASSLVTGAYGYTF	few	TRBV11-2	TRBJ1-2	TRBD1	14
TGTGCCAGCAGTTACGGGTCGAGGGCGTACGAGCAGTACTTC	CASSYGSRAYEQYF	-	TRBV6-5	TRBJ2-7	-	14
TGTGCCAGCAGCCAAGGCGGAGAACAACACGATACGCAGTATTTT	CASSQGGEQHDTQYF	-	TRBV7-6	TRBJ2-3	-	15
TGTGCCAGCTCACCAATCCGCTCTAGCGGGACGAACGGGGAGCTGTTTTTT	CASSPIRSSGTNGELFF	-	TRBV18	TRBJ2-2	TRBD2	17
TGTGCCAGCAGTCTGAGGGATGAGCAGTTCTTC	CASSLRDEQFF	once	TRBV9	TRBJ2-1	-	11
TGTGCCAGCAGCTTAAGAAGTCTCCGAGGGACAGGGTCGTTTTTAGGGCAGTACTTC	CASSLRSLRGTGSFLGQYF	-	TRBV11-2	TRBJ2-7	TRBD1	19
TGTGCCAGCAGTTTGAGAGCGGCTAGCACAGATACGCAGTATTTT	CASSLRAASTDTQYF	once	TRBV2	TRBJ2-3	-	15
TGTGCCACCAGGGGACTAGCGGGAGCTTTGAGGACCGGGGAGCTGTTTTTT	CATRGLAGALRTGELFF	-	TRBV19	TRBJ2-2	TRBD2	17
TGTGCCAGCAGTTCGGCCGAATGGAGCCTCAATCAGCCCCAGCATTTT	CASSSAEWSLNQPQHF	once	TRBV28	TRBJ1-5	-	16
TGCGCCAGCAGCCCCACTAGCGGGAGCTTAAATGAGCAGTTCTTC	CASSPTSGSLNEQFF	-	TRBV4-3	TRBJ2-1	TRBD2	15
TGTGCCAGCAGCTTAACGGGTAGCGGTAGCTCCTACAATGAGCAGTTCTTC	CASSLTGSGSSYNEQFF	-	TRBV7-3	TRBJ2-1	-	17
TGTGCCAGCAGCCTTTTCCCGATTGACGGGGTCTACAATGAGCAGTTCTTC	CASSLFPIDGVYNEQFF	-	TRBV27	TRBJ2-1	-	17
TGTGCCTTCGGACTAGCGGGAGATAGAGGGAATGAGCAGTTCTTC	CAFGLAGDRGNEQFF	-	TRBV30	TRBJ2-1	TRBD2	15
TGCGCCAGCAGCACCCAGACTAGCGGGAGTTTGGATGAGCAGTTCTTC	CASSTQTSGSLDEQFF	-	TRBV5-1	TRBJ2-1	TRBD2	16
TGTGCCAGCAGTGAGGTTGGCCGAAGCACAGATACGCAGTATTTT	CASSEVGRSTDTQYF	-	TRBV25-1	TRBJ2-3	-	15
TGTGCCAGTGCAGGGGACAGAGATCAGCCCCAGCATTTT	CASAGDRDQPQHF	-	TRBV19	TRBJ1-5	TRBD1	13
TGTGCCAGCAGCTTACTGGGTATAGCGGCTAGCACAGATACGCAGTATTTT	CASSLLGIAASTDTQYF	-	TRBV7-8	TRBJ2-3	-	17
TGTGCCAGCAGTCTATCGACTAGCGGGAATCTCGAGCAGTACTTC	CASSLSTSGNLEQYF	-	TRBV27	TRBJ2-7	TRBD2	15
TGCGCCAGCAGTTGTGGACAGAGCACAGATACGCAGTATTTT	CASSCGQSTDTQYF	-	TRBV5-1	TRBJ2-3	-	14
TGTGCCAGCAGCTTAGACAGCCCCGGGTTCAACACTGAAGCTTTCTTT	CASSLDSPGFNTEAFF	-	TRBV11-2	TRBJ1-1	-	16
TGTGCCAGCAGCTTGTTCATTAGCGGGAGTGCAGATACGCAGTATTTT	CASSLFISGSADTQYF	-	TRBV5-6	TRBJ2-3	TRBD2	16
TGTGCCAGCAGCCCGGGTTATGGTTATGGCTACACCTTC	CASSPGYGYGYTF	-	TRBV7-3	TRBJ1-2	-	13
TGTGCCAGTAGTCCGGGACTCATTACTTTT	CASSPGLITF	-	TRBV19	TRBJ1-5	-	10